The clone carrying this T cell receptor (beta chain) was recorded a few times. Its antigen remains unknown. This CDR3 is built from 14 residues. Trimming cost V 1 base and J 4 bases, with 9 bases left between them. This record belongs to a study of identical twins' blood T cells. Findings of the study overall: Top TCRbeta clonotypes were shared more with twin than unrelated donors.

Both ends of each TCR cDNA library bore sample-specific barcodes. Authors' processing steps: Each donor had about 95,000 to nearly 550,000 clonotypes. A single record per CDR3 protein comes from TCRdb applying MiXCR to the 5' RACE reads. Here the V and J calls rest on TCRdb's processing, not on the authors' analysis. The table lists hundreds of thousands of distinct CDR3 sequences, over 25% of them singletons. The receptor was derived from a woman between 18 and 55 years old in good health. The rearrangement links TRBV12-3 or TRBV12-4 to TRBJ2-3; tentatively, D is TRBD1 (5 bases). Sequencing used PBMCs. The CDR3 loop reads CASSLGGQADTQYF. In DNA form, the CDR3 reads TGTGCCAGCAGTTTAGGGGGCCAGGCAGATACGCAGTATTTT.